The 6 T cell receptor beta chains reported below all come from one sample, sequenced in a study of regulatory T cells in long-lasting Graves disease. The time point: persistent/refractory GD, antithyroid drugs over 5 years with positive TRAb. Following extraction of RNA from PBMCs, that RNA was used to make the TCR library. Sequencing libraries for TCR beta were prepared with iRepertoire HTBI primers and Arm-PCR of CDR3 regions. TCRdb itself ran the multiplex PCR reads through MiXCR, one entry per CDR3 protein. The sample lists approximately 380,000 distinct CDR3 sequences, less than 25% occurring once. The starting material was peripheral blood mononuclear cells (PBMCs), obtained when the disease was refractory, from a patient treated with antithyroid drugs. The origin of the receptors is a female donor with Graves disease.

This chain links TRBV28 with TRBJ1-1; D possibly corresponds to TRBD1 (6 bases). Germline assignment: CDR1 MDHEN and CDR2 SYDVKM. CDR3 length equals 12 residues. V lost 2 bases, J lost 12 bases, and 13 bases lay in between. The CDR3 loop is CASSLRGGRPFF. The CDR3 DNA is TGTGCCAGCAGTTTAAGGGGGGGGCGTCCTTTCTTT.

This clonotype was observed once. Mismatch with germline at one junction end may stem from a read error. V gene TRBV6-2 or TRBV6-3 combines with J gene TRBJ2-1, with 10 bases aligning to TRBD1. Germline CDR1 MNHEY, CDR2 SVGEGT. This CDR3 contains 16 residues. For the CDR3, the DNA is TGTGCCAGCAGTCGACAGGGGGCAGGCCTTCGGCTTGAGCAGTCCTTC. This encodes CASSRQGAGLRLEQSF.

The gene calls are TRBV20-1 and TRBJ1-2, with unresolved D. CDR3 length: 12 residues. Germline V CDR1 and CDR2: DFQATT, SNEGSKA (reference sequence). Between the trimmed V and J ends, which lost 3 bases and 4 bases, there was a span of 9 bases. The CDR3 spells CSASGFLYGYTF. The CDR3, as DNA: TGCAGTGCTAGCGGGTTCCTCTATGGCTACACCTTC.

V usage is TRBV25-1 and J usage is TRBJ2-7; D is uncertain. CDR1 and CDR2 from the germline V gene are MGHDK and SYGVNS. The V gene lost 5 bases and the J gene lost 0 bases, with 17 bases spanning the gap. The CDR3 extends over 16 amino acids. The CDR3 DNA reads as TGTGCCAGCAGTCCCCCTGTCGGTAAAAGCTCCTACGAGCAGTACTTC. This translates into CASSPPVGKSSYEQYF.

This chain uses TRBV27 with TRBJ1-2, with D hard to call. The CDR3 spans 13 residues. V was cut by 2 bases and J by 5 bases, with 9 bases left in between. Per germline, CDR1 MNHEY and CDR2 SMNVEV (reference sequence). The CDR3 loop is CASSLNGWYGYTF. DNA of the CDR3: TGTGCCAGCAGTTTAAACGGTTGGTATGGCTACACCTTC.

This clonotype was detected many times. The chain couples TRBV10-1 to TRBJ2-3; D ambiguous. Trimming cost V 6 bases and J 7 bases, with 11 bases left between them. This CDR3 has 12 amino acids. Germline-derived CDR1 and CDR2 are WNHNN and SYGVQD (reference sequence). The CDR3 nucleotides are TGCGCCAGCAGCTCCGGAACCTATACGCAGTATTTT. It yields the protein CASSSGTYTQYF.